These 18 T cell receptor beta chains originate from one sample sequenced in a study of cytomegalovirus exposure and HLA in healthy donors. Profiling relied on immunoSEQ multiplex PCR, and the TCRdb table lists in-frame clones only, not all of them. Of about 90,000 clones listed, more than 70% were seen once; the top ten hold over 10%. The sample consisted of PBMCs. These TCRs come from a woman between 18 and 30 years old in good health and CMV-seropositive.

This chain uses TRBV9 with TRBJ1-5; D may be TRBD1 (6 bases). V was cut by 2 bases and J by 5 bases, with 17 bases left in between. CDR1 SGDLS and CDR2 YYNGEE come from the germline V gene. This CDR3 has 16 amino acids. The CDR3 region has the DNA TGTGCCAGCAGCGTTGGAGGGGGGGCCCTCGATCAGCCCCAGCATTTT. The encoded protein is CASSVGGGALDQPQHF.

The CDR3 DNA reads TGTGCCAGCTCACTCCGGGCTAGCGGGGTCGTCAATGAGCAGTTCTTC. It encodes CASSLRASGVVNEQFF. V usage is TRBV18 and J usage is TRBJ2-1; 9 bases map to TRBD2. Germline CDR1 and CDR2: KGHSH and LQKENI. This CDR3 is 16 amino acids long. Trimming took 4 bases from V and 6 from J; bases not matched to a gene: 10.

The CDR3: CATQSGLRSGTGELFF. The CDR3 DNA sequence: TGTGCCACTCAAAGCGGGTTACGCTCAGGAACCGGGGAGCTGTTTTTT. The chain combines TRBV27 with TRBJ2-2, with D tentatively TRBD2 (6 bases). V was trimmed by 10 bases and J by 5 bases, leaving 23 bases between them. Germline V gene lookup returns CDR1 MNHEY and CDR2 SMNVEV (reference sequence). The CDR3 length is 16 residues.

As concerns this clone: Other DNA sequences in the same sample also yield this CDR3. CDR3 residues: CASSLQGNYGYTF. The CDR3 DNA reads TGTGCCAGCAGTTTACAGGGAAACTATGGCTACACCTTC. The rearrangement joins TRBV6-5 to TRBJ1-2, with D possibly matching TRBD1 (6 bases). This CDR3 is 13 amino acids long. Germline-derived CDR1 and CDR2 are MNHEY and SVGAGI. Trimming took off 4 bases at V and 2 bases at J, with 8 bases between the two ends.

The J gene is TRBJ1-5, the V gene TRBV19, with D possibly matching TRBD1 (5 bases). Trimming removed 7 bases from V and 11 bases from J, with 15 bases in between. This CDR3 has 12 amino acids. Germline V gives CDR1 LNHDA, CDR2 SQIVND (reference sequence). This chain's CDR3 is CASTDTRATQHF. CDR3 bases: TGTGCCAGTACCGATACCAGGGCGACCCAGCATTTT. The full variable domain, its missing parts supplied by reference TRBV19 and TRBJ1-5, is DGGITQSPKYLFRKEGQNVTLSCEQNLNHDAMYWYRQDPGQGLRLIYYSQIVNDFQKGDIAEGYSVSREKKESFPLTVTSAQKNPTAFYLCASTDTRATQHFGDGTRLSIL.

V and J are TRBV11-3 and TRBJ2-2; tentative D call: TRBD2 (7 bases). There are 15 residues in the CDR3. Between the trimmed V and J ends, which lost 4 bases and 7 bases, there was a span of 16 bases. Germline CDR1 SGHNT, CDR2 YENEEA. The CDR3 DNA is TGTGCCAGCAGCTCCGGGGGGCTACATTTCGGGGAGCTGTTTTTT. Translation: CASSSGGLHFGELFF.

This chain uses TRBV7-2 with TRBJ2-3; D perhaps matches TRBD2 (7 bases). V dropped 5 bases and J dropped 0 bases, with 18 bases sitting between them. CDR3 length: 17 amino acids. CDR1 is SGHTA, CDR2 FQGNSA, per germline. CDR3 DNA sequence: TGTGCCAGCAGCAGAACAAGGGGGGGGTTTAGCACAGATACGCAGTATTTT. It is translated as CASSRTRGGFSTDTQYF.

The chain is built from TRBV11-2 and TRBJ2-3; D is perhaps TRBD2 (7 bases). CDR1 is SGHAT and CDR2 is FQNNGV in the germline V gene. The CDR3 runs 15 residues. Between the trimmed V and J ends, which lost 5 bases and 6 bases, there was a span of 18 bases. The CDR3 loop is CASSASRGGADTQYF. The CDR3 DNA reads TGTGCCAGCAGCGCATCAAGGGGGGGGGCCGATACGCAGTATTTT.

This sequence joins TRBV9 and TRBJ1-6, with unresolved D. This CDR3 spans 14 amino acids. V was pared by 0 bases and J by 8 bases, with 9 bases between. Germline CDR1 SGDLS, CDR2 YYNGEE. The CDR3 DNA follows: TGTGCCAGCAGCGTAGACGAGTCTTATTCACCCCTCCACTTT. It is translated as CASSVDESYSPLHF.

The table lists this clone with a count of one. V usage is TRBV9 and J usage is TRBJ1-2; 7 bases align to TRBD1. The CDR3 has 14 residues. The germline CDR1 and CDR2 sequences are SGDLS and YYNGEE. V lost 4 bases to trimming and J lost 5 bases; unmatched junction nucleotides: 8. The CDR3: CASSPATGSYGYTF. The CDR3 DNA sequence: TGTGCCAGCAGCCCAGCGACAGGGTCATATGGCTACACCTTC.

The genes are TRBV10-3 and TRBJ2-7, with 14 bases lining up with TRBD2. The CDR3 loop spans 17 amino acids. Trimming at V came to 3 bases and at J to 0 bases, leaving 4 bases not matched to a gene. The germline gives CDR1 ENHRY, CDR2 SYGVKD. CDR3 loop: CAISDPGLAGASYEQYF. CDR3 nucleotides: TGTGCCATCAGTGACCCGGGACTAGCGGGGGCCTCCTACGAGCAGTACTTC.

This chain connects TRBV27 to TRBJ1-1; TRBD1 matches 7 bases. This CDR3 contains 15 residues. The V gene's germline CDR1 is MNHEY and CDR2 SMNVEV (reference sequence). V lost 5 bases, J lost 10 bases, and 16 bases stayed unmatched. CDR3 DNA: TGTGCCAGCAGTCCCGGAGAGGGGGCACGGGGGCGAGCTTTCTTT. Translation: CASSPGEGARGRAFF.

This rearrangement joins TRBV5-1 to TRBJ1-4, with 11 bases that match TRBD1. V lost 4 bases, J lost 7 bases, and 6 bases stayed unmatched. The germline V gene encodes CDR1 SGHRS and CDR2 YFSETQ. There are 15 residues in the CDR3. CDR3 in DNA: TGCGCCAGCAGCAAACGGACAGGGGGCAGTGAAAAACTGTTTTTT. This sequence encodes CASSKRTGGSEKLFF.

The gene calls are TRBV25-1 and TRBJ2-2; 9 bases match TRBD1. Per the germline V gene, CDR1 is MGHDK and CDR2 is SYGVNS. The J segment lost 0 bases and the V segment lost 4 bases, leaving 6 bases of the junction unmatched. The length of the CDR3 is 17 residues. The CDR3 here is CASSGPRQGANTGELFF. For the CDR3, the DNA is TGTGCCAGCAGTGGACCAAGACAGGGGGCGAACACCGGGGAGCTGTTTTTT. The entire variable domain, with the rest obtained from reference TRBV25-1 and TRBJ2-2, is as follows: EADIYQTPRYLVIGTGKKITLECSQTMGHDKMYWYQQDPGMELHLIHYSYGVNSTEKGDLSSESTVSRIRTEHFPLTLESARPSHTSQYLCASSGPRQGANTGELFFGEGSRLTVL.

The sample holds a few counts of this clone. The V gene is TRBV5-8, the J gene TRBJ2-7; TRBD2 matches at 9 bases. CDR1 is SGHTS and CDR2 is YDEGEE in the germline V gene. The CDR3 contains 15 residues. With 2 bases clipped from V and 3 bases from J, the junction kept 6 bases outside the gene matches. CDR3 residues: CASSFRPSGVYEQYF. The CDR3 DNA is TGTGCCAGCAGCTTTAGGCCTAGCGGGGTCTACGAGCAGTACTTC.

This clone was observed once. The gene calls are TRBV14 and TRBJ1-2; D possibly corresponds to TRBD1 (6 bases). CDR3 length equals 20 residues. Trimming shortened V by 1 base and J by 4 bases, and 28 bases separated the two germline ends. Per germline, CDR1 SGHDN and CDR2 FVKESK. Written as DNA, the CDR3 is TGTGCCAGCAGCCAAGCTTACACCTCGGGGCCGGGCTTACAGGGCTATGGCTACACCTTC. It encodes CASSQAYTSGPGLQGYGYTF.

V gene TRBV7-2 combines with J gene TRBJ2-1; D is ambiguous. Trimming removed 5 bases from V and 14 bases from J, with 4 bases in between. The length of the CDR3 is 8 residues. Germline CDR1 SGHTA, CDR2 FQGNSA. The CDR3 protein is CASSPEFF. In nucleotides, the CDR3 is TGTGCCAGCAGCCCGGAGTTCTTC.

This clone has more than one count but fewer than ten. The genes are TRBV6-1 and TRBJ2-5; no firm D call. The V gene lost 7 bases and the J gene lost 5 bases, with 20 bases spanning the gap. The CDR3 is made up of 15 amino acids. Germline CDR1 MNHNS, CDR2 SASEGT. For the CDR3, the DNA is TGTGCCAGCACGAAGTCGAATCCAGCGTCGGAGACCCAGTACTTC. Amino acids: CASTKSNPASETQYF.